Following are 30 T cell receptor beta chains from one sample sequenced in a study of blood T cell repertoires in COVID-19. Method: immunoSEQ multiplex PCR; TCRdb's copy keeps in-frame clones and lacks some. The sample lists 25,000 to 30,000 clones; 90% were seen once. The sample comprised peripheral blood. The source is a human donor in a cohort sampled during active COVID-19.

The chain couples TRBV15 to TRBJ1-2; D perhaps matches TRBD1 (5 bases). The CDR3 length is 13 residues. Germline V gene data show CDR1 as LNHNV and CDR2 as YYDKDF (reference sequence). Trimming took off 7 bases at V and 4 bases at J, with 13 bases between the two ends. The CDR3 DNA reads as TGTGCCACCACCCCGGGACTGAGCTATGGCTACACCTTC. It encodes CATTPGLSYGYTF.

The chain has TRBV2 and TRBJ1-2, with D unresolved. V was shortened by 6 bases and J by 7 bases, with 12 bases between the two germline ends. The CDR3 totals 12 residues. Looked up from germline, CDR1 is SNHLY and CDR2 is FYNNEI. The chain's CDR3 is CASRRHASGYTF. The CDR3 DNA is TGTGCCAGCAGGAGACACGCTTCTGGCTACACCTTC.

This chain connects TRBV7-9 to TRBJ2-7; TRBD2 matches at 13 bases. Losses at the gene ends were 4 bases for V and 3 bases for J; bases not matched to a gene: 6. The length of the CDR3 is 16 residues. Germline V gene sequence: CDR1 SEHNR, CDR2 FQNEAQ (reference sequence). CDR3 DNA sequence: TGTGCCAGCAGCTCGACCGGGACTAGCGGGAACTACGAGCAGTACTTC. Translation: CASSSTGTSGNYEQYF.

V and J are TRBV28 and TRBJ1-2, with TRBD1 matching 7 bases. The CDR3 runs to 13 residues. The germline V gene encodes CDR1 MDHEN and CDR2 SYDVKM. The trim removed 5 bases at V and 4 bases at J, leaving 4 bases unmatched. CDR3 nucleotide sequence: TGTGCCAGCAGTACCCAGGGGGGCTATGGCTACACCTTC. This codes for CASSTQGGYGYTF.

The CDR3 region is CASSQDGRNEQFF. In DNA form, the CDR3 reads TGCGCCAGCAGCCAAGATGGGAGAAATGAGCAGTTCTTC. This chain links TRBV4-3 with TRBJ2-1; weak D call: TRBD2 (5 bases). This CDR3 has 13 amino acids. Germline CDR1 is LGHNA and CDR2 is YSLEER. V was shortened by 0 bases and J by 7 bases, with 7 bases between the two germline ends.

V usage is TRBV25-1 and J usage is TRBJ2-3; 7 bases are a match to TRBD2. V trimming: 7 bases; J trimming: 4 bases; junction bases outside the gene matches: 8. The CDR3 contains 14 residues. The germline gives CDR1 MGHDK, CDR2 SYGVNS. CDR3 residues: CASTGLGFADTQYF. The DNA of the CDR3 is TGTGCCAGCACCGGACTAGGGTTCGCAGATACGCAGTATTTT.

The V and J genes are TRBV27 and TRBJ1-1; 8 bases line up with TRBD1. CDR3 length: 16 residues. Germline CDR1 MNHEY, CDR2 SMNVEV (reference sequence). V dropped 5 bases and J dropped 2; count of bases not matched to a gene: 10. CDR3 protein: CASSPKNRGFNTEAFF. The CDR3, as DNA: TGTGCCAGCAGTCCCAAAAACAGGGGGTTCAACACTGAAGCTTTCTTT.

This clone has more than one count but fewer than ten. V usage is TRBV19 and J usage is TRBJ1-1; TRBD1 is a possible D gene (5 bases). The CDR3 sequence is 13 residues long. CDR1 and CDR2 (germline): LNHDA, SQIVND (reference sequence). V was cut by 1 base and J by 4 bases, with 7 bases left in between. As DNA, the CDR3 is TGTGCCAGTAGTATAGGGACACCCACTGAAGCTTTCTTT. It specifies CASSIGTPTEAFF. The whole variable domain, filled in from reference TRBV19 and TRBJ1-1, reads DGGITQSPKYLFRKEGQNVTLSCEQNLNHDAMYWYRQDPGQGLRLIYYSQIVNDFQKGDIAEGYSVSREKKESFPLTVTSAQKNPTAFYLCASSIGTPTEAFFGQGTRLTVV.

The CDR3 nucleotides read TGTGCCAGCAGACAAAATCAGGGAAACACCATATATTTT. Protein product: CASRQNQGNTIYF. This chain connects TRBV6-5 to TRBJ1-3; D ambiguous. The CDR3 has 13 amino acids. V lost 6 bases and J lost 4, with 10 bases in between. From germline, CDR1 is MNHEY and CDR2 SVGAGI.

This sequence joins TRBV5-4 and TRBJ2-3; 13 bases are a match to TRBD2. V was clipped by 5 bases and J by 6 bases; unmatched bases: 6. The CDR3 is made up of 15 amino acids. The V gene's germline CDR1 is SGHNT and CDR2 YYREEE (reference sequence). CDR3 DNA sequence: TGTGCCAGCAGAGGCGGGACTAGCGGGGCTGATACGCAGTATTTT. Amino acids: CASRGGTSGADTQYF.

V is TRBV9 and J is TRBJ2-7; tentatively, D is TRBD2 (5 bases). CDR3 length equals 11 residues. Germline values: CDR1 SGDLS, CDR2 YYNGEE. Trimming pared 4 bases from V and 7 bases from J, leaving 9 bases between. The DNA for the CDR3 is TGTGCCAGCAGCCCCCGCGGGGAGCAGTACTTC. Protein sequence: CASSPRGEQYF.

V gene TRBV27 combines with J gene TRBJ2-1; perhaps TRBD2 as D (7 bases). Germline loops: CDR1 MNHEY, CDR2 SMNVEV (reference sequence). V dropped 1 base and J dropped 3 bases, with 16 bases sitting between them. The CDR3 length is 17 residues. The DNA for the CDR3 is TGTGCCAGCAGTTTATTCCCCTCCGGGGGGCTCTACAATGAGCAGTTCTTC. It codes for CASSLFPSGGLYNEQFF.

The V and J genes are TRBV6-5 and TRBJ1-2; D remains ambiguous. Trimming pared 3 bases from V and 8 bases from J, leaving 13 bases between. This CDR3 has 13 amino acids. In germline, CDR1 is MNHEY, CDR2 SVGAGI. CDR3 residues: CASSYSRDNGYTF. The CDR3, as DNA: TGTGCCAGCAGTTATAGTCGGGATAACGGCTACACCTTC.

This clone was detected only a few times. This rearrangement joins TRBV28 to TRBJ1-5, with D possibly matching TRBD1 (5 bases). V was cut by 7 bases and J by 4 bases, with 8 bases left in between. This CDR3 comprises 12 residues. Germline CDR1 MDHEN, CDR2 SYDVKM. As DNA, the CDR3 is TGTGCCAGCACGGCAGGGAATCAGCCCCAGCATTTT. Translation: CASTAGNQPQHF.

The gene calls are TRBV5-5 and TRBJ2-7, with TRBD1 identical over 9 bases. This CDR3 contains 14 residues. V was pared by 4 bases and J by 5 bases, with 7 bases of the junction left unmatched. Germline values: CDR1 SGHKS, CDR2 YYEKEE (reference sequence). CDR3 sequence: CASSAWDRAHEQYF. The CDR3 DNA follows: TGTGCCAGCAGCGCCTGGGACAGGGCCCACGAGCAGTACTTC.

The chain is built from TRBV18 and TRBJ2-7; TRBD2 matches 8 bases. Unmatched junction bases numbered 7, after V lost 6 bases and J lost 0 bases. The length of the CDR3 is 15 residues. Germline V gene lookup returns CDR1 KGHSH and CDR2 LQKENI. CDR3 amino acids: CASSPDSGNSYEQYF. The CDR3, as DNA: TGTGCCAGCTCCCCGGATAGCGGGAACTCCTACGAGCAGTACTTC.

The table lists this clone with a count of one. The V gene is TRBV28, the J gene TRBJ2-3, with 7 positions matching TRBD2. This CDR3 region has 14 residues. V dropped 2 bases and J dropped 1; count of bases not matched to a gene: 0. The germline CDR1 and CDR2 sequences are MDHEN and SYDVKM. In DNA form, the CDR3 reads TGTGCCAGCAGTTTACTAGCGGGCACAGATACGCAGTATTTT. Translated, it gives CASSLLAGTDTQYF.

The J gene is TRBJ2-3, the V gene TRBV7-9; a weak D match, TRBD2 (5 bases). The germline gives CDR1 SEHNR, CDR2 FQNEAQ (reference sequence). The CDR3 totals 13 residues. Deletions cut 1 base from V and 3 bases from J, with 5 bases between. CDR3: CASSLERTDTQYF. CDR3 sequence (DNA): TGTGCCAGCAGCTTAGAGCGGACAGATACGCAGTATTTT. The full variable domain, in which reference TRBV7-9 and TRBJ2-3 provide the parts outside the CDR3, is DTGVSQNPRHKITKRGQNVTFRCDPISEHNRLYWYRQTLGQGPEFLTYFQNEAQLEKSRLLSDRFSAERPKGSFSTLEIQRTEQGDSAMYLCASSLERTDTQYFGPGTRLTVL.

The gene calls are TRBV19 and TRBJ1-2; 7 bases match TRBD1. The V gene's germline CDR1 is LNHDA and CDR2 SQIVND (reference sequence). The CDR3 length is 16 residues. V gave up 1 base and J gave up 7 bases; unmatched junction bases: 12. The CDR3 bases are TGTGCCAGTAGTATAGTCCTGACGACAGGGATCGGTGGCTACACCTTC. Translating it yields CASSIVLTTGIGGYTF.

The V and J genes are TRBV2 and TRBJ2-5; 13 positions match TRBD2. Trimming removed 4 bases from V and 7 bases from J; junction bases left unmatched: 6. Germline-derived CDR1 and CDR2 are SNHLY and FYNNEI. The CDR3 has 15 amino acids. The CDR3 coding sequence is TGTGCCAGCAGTGGAACTAGCGGGGGGGCGGGGACCCAGTACTTC. Its protein product is CASSGTSGGAGTQYF. Full variable domain (missing parts from reference TRBV2 and TRBJ2-5): EPEVTQTPSHQVTQMGQEVILRCVPISNHLYFYWYRQILGQKVEFLVSFYNNEISEKSEIFDDQFSVERPDGSNFTLKIRSTKLEDSAMYFCASSGTSGGAGTQYFGPGTRLLVL.

The chain is built from TRBV28 and TRBJ2-3; D is possibly TRBD2 (6 bases). V was clipped by 5 bases and J by 5 bases, with 17 bases between them. Germline V gene sequence: CDR1 MDHEN, CDR2 SYDVKM. CDR3 length: 15 residues. Here the CDR3 reads CASSGAGPLVDTQYF. In DNA, the CDR3 is TGTGCCAGCAGTGGGGCGGGACCCTTGGTAGATACGCAGTATTTT. Variable domain in full (rest from reference TRBV28 and TRBJ2-3): DVKVTQSSRYLVKRTGEKVFLECVQDMDHENMFWYRQDPGLGLRLIYFSYDVKMKEKGDIPEGYSVSREKKERFSLILESASTNQTSMYLCASSGAGPLVDTQYFGPGTRLTVL.

The CDR3 coding sequence is TGCGCCAGCAGCCAAGATCGTGGAGGGAACTACGAGCAGTACTTC. This sequence encodes CASSQDRGGNYEQYF. The V and J genes are TRBV4-1 and TRBJ2-7; D might be TRBD2 (6 bases). This CDR3 spans 15 amino acids. Germline assignment: CDR1 MGHRA and CDR2 YSYEKL. Trimming cost V 0 bases and J 3 bases, with 12 bases left between them.

This clone was found a few times. The rearrangement joins TRBV2 to TRBJ2-7; 12 nucleotides match TRBD1. Germline-derived CDR1 and CDR2 are SNHLY and FYNNEI. With 6 bases clipped from V and 5 bases from J, the junction kept 11 bases outside the gene matches. CDR3 length equals 16 residues. The CDR3 nucleotides are TGTGCCAGCAGCCTGCCTCCGGGGACAGGGGGCAACGAGCAGTACTTC. It is translated as CASSLPPGTGGNEQYF.

The V gene is TRBV9, the J gene TRBJ2-2; no definite D call. V was cut by 0 bases and J by 7 bases, with 13 bases left in between. This CDR3 contains 15 residues. The V gene's germline CDR1 is SGDLS and CDR2 YYNGEE. The CDR3 nucleotides are TGTGCCAGCAGCGTAGAGGCGAACAGATTCGGGGAGCTGTTTTTT. This sequence encodes CASSVEANRFGELFF.

The J gene is TRBJ2-2, the V gene TRBV5-1; tentatively, D is TRBD1 (5 bases). Germline CDR1 is SGHRS and CDR2 is YFSETQ. CDR3 length: 15 residues. V lost 2 bases and J lost 4, with 12 bases in between. As DNA, the CDR3 is TGCGCCAGCAGCTTTAGGCAGGGTGGCACCGGGGAGCTGTTTTTT. Protein product: CASSFRQGGTGELFF.

The rearrangement links TRBV19 to TRBJ1-4; TRBD1 matches 8 bases. Losses at the gene ends were 8 bases for V and 0 bases for J; bases not matched to a gene: 8. The germline gives CDR1 LNHDA, CDR2 SQIVND (reference sequence). The CDR3 covers 16 residues. The CDR3 DNA is TGTGCCAGTTCCGGGACAGGAGCCACAACTAATGAAAAACTGTTTTTT. Translation: CASSGTGATTNEKLFF.

The chain is built from TRBV5-1 and TRBJ2-1, with D maybe TRBD2 (5 bases). Trimming stripped 4 bases from V and 0 bases from J, with 14 bases between. CDR3 length: 16 amino acids. The germline V gene encodes CDR1 SGHRS and CDR2 YFSETQ. The DNA for the CDR3 is TGCGCCAGCAGCGAGAGGGCGCGGAGCTCCTACAATGAGCAGTTCTTC. It translates to CASSERARSSYNEQFF.

V usage is TRBV28 and J usage is TRBJ2-3; D gene unclear. There are 14 residues in the CDR3. Looked up from germline, CDR1 is MDHEN and CDR2 is SYDVKM. The V and J ends lost 5 bases and 6 bases respectively, with 15 bases between them. The DNA of the CDR3 is TGTGCCAGCAGTCCGTCTTATTCGAGCGATACGCAGTATTTT. It is translated as CASSPSYSSDTQYF.

The chain recombines TRBV19 with TRBJ1-1; 8 nucleotides line up with TRBD1. Germline V gene data show CDR1 as LNHDA and CDR2 as SQIVND (reference sequence). The V gene end was trimmed by 7 bases and the J gene end by 6 bases; junction bases not matched to a gene: 16. The CDR3 runs 16 residues. This chain's CDR3 is CASTTGGRPKVAEAFF. The CDR3 nucleotides read TGTGCCAGTACTACAGGGGGACGCCCAAAGGTCGCTGAAGCTTTCTTT. The full variable domain, completed using reference TRBV19 and TRBJ1-1, is DGGITQSPKYLFRKEGQNVTLSCEQNLNHDAMYWYRQDPGQGLRLIYYSQIVNDFQKGDIAEGYSVSREKKESFPLTVTSAQKNPTAFYLCASTTGGRPKVAEAFFGQGTRLTVV.

This chain connects TRBV7-9 to TRBJ2-5, with D tentatively TRBD2 (5 bases). CDR1 and CDR2 from the germline V gene are SEHNR and FQNEAQ (reference sequence). Trimming took off 1 base at V and 5 bases at J, with 11 bases between the two ends. The CDR3 runs 14 residues. CDR3 amino acids: CASSLEAGKETQYF. The CDR3 nucleotides read TGTGCCAGCAGCTTAGAAGCCGGGAAGGAGACCCAGTACTTC.